A single sample gave rise to the 17 T cell receptor beta chains below, sequenced in a study of graft-versus-host responses after intestinal transplantation. TCRdb's copy holds only in-frame clones and misses some; the assay was immunoSEQ multiplex PCR. The table lists approximately 20,000 clones, about 92% of them singletons. This specimen was PBMCs, taken roughly 270 days after intestinal transplant. The receptors stem from a human patient who received an intestinal transplant, so some T cells may come from the graft donor.

For the CDR3, the DNA is TGTGCTAGTGGTTTGGCTCCGGGGCCGACCAAGAACACTGAAGCTTTCTTT. This gives the protein CASGLAPGPTKNTEAFF. V gene TRBV12-5 combines with J gene TRBJ1-1, with D tentatively TRBD1 (5 bases). Trimming cost V 1 base and J 1 base, with 16 bases left between them. CDR1 is LGHNT and CDR2 is FRNRAP in the germline V gene. The CDR3 extends over 17 amino acids.

This sequence joins TRBV5-1 and TRBJ2-3; D ambiguous. Germline assignment: CDR1 SGHRS and CDR2 YFSETQ. The length of the CDR3 is 14 residues. Trimming removed 6 bases at V and 0 bases at J, with 11 bases between. In DNA, the CDR3 is TGCGCCAGCACGGGTCGATCTAGCACAGATACGCAGTATTTT. It encodes CASTGRSSTDTQYF.

The genes are TRBV5-1 and TRBJ2-7; 11 nucleotides match TRBD1. CDR3 length: 16 amino acids. Germline V gives CDR1 SGHRS, CDR2 YFSETQ. V was pared by 0 bases and J by 4 bases, with 6 bases of the junction left unmatched. The CDR3 DNA reads as TGCGCCAGCAGCTTGGTGTCCGGGACAGGGGGTTACGAGCAGTACTTC. This encodes CASSLVSGTGGYEQYF.

The V call is TRBV27, the J call TRBJ1-1; D unclear. The germline V gene has CDR1 MNHEY and CDR2 SMNVEV (reference sequence). Trimming stripped 5 bases from V and 8 bases from J, with 9 bases between. The CDR3 sequence is 11 residues long. Here the CDR3 reads CASSTGAEAFF. The DNA for the CDR3 is TGTGCCAGCAGTACCGGAGCCGAAGCTTTCTTT.

This clone was observed once. This chain uses TRBV6-4 with TRBJ2-3, with 14 bases aligning to TRBD2. The germline gives CDR1 MRHNA, CDR2 SNTAGT. The CDR3 is 16 residues long. V gave up 5 bases and J gave up 6 bases; unmatched junction bases: 7. The CDR3 loop is CASSLGLAGGTDTQYF. In nucleotides, the CDR3 is TGTGCCAGCAGTCTCGGACTAGCGGGAGGTACCGATACGCAGTATTTT.

The chain uses TRBV5-1 and TRBJ2-5; 7 bases align to TRBD1. Germline V gene data show CDR1 as SGHRS and CDR2 as YFSETQ. The CDR3 runs to 14 residues. V dropped 0 bases and J dropped 4; count of bases not matched to a gene: 3. The CDR3 coding sequence is TGCGCCAGCAGCTTGGCCCACAGGGGAGAGACCCAGTACTTC. Its translation is CASSLAHRGETQYF.

The chain couples TRBV13 to TRBJ2-3, with 10 nucleotides matching TRBD1. Trimming cost V 7 bases and J 6 bases; bases outside gene matches: 16. This CDR3 region has 17 residues. The germline gives CDR1 PRHDT, CDR2 FYEKMQ (reference sequence). The CDR3 spells CASIHLRDRGRGDTQYF. CDR3 in DNA: TGTGCCAGCATCCACCTCCGAGACAGGGGGCGCGGGGATACGCAGTATTTT.

The chain joins TRBV28 to TRBJ2-1; 8 nucleotides line up with TRBD2. V was pared by 4 bases and J by 9 bases, with 17 bases of the junction left unmatched. Germline CDR1 is MDHEN and CDR2 is SYDVKM. The CDR3 has 17 residues. This CDR3 reads CASSSSLAGGQSGEQFF. CDR3 sequence (DNA): TGTGCCAGCAGTTCGTCTCTTGCGGGAGGCCAGTCAGGTGAGCAGTTCTTC.

This clone was recorded once. V gene TRBV19 combines with J gene TRBJ1-5, with D tentatively TRBD1 (6 bases). The V gene lost 5 bases and the J gene lost 7 bases, with 18 bases spanning the gap. Germline CDR1 and CDR2: LNHDA and SQIVND (reference sequence). CDR3 size: 15 residues. CDR3 DNA: TGTGCCAGTAGTTCGCTCCAGGGGTCTTACCAGCCCCAGCATTTT. It codes for CASSSLQGSYQPQHF. Filled out from reference TRBV19 and TRBJ1-5, the complete variable domain reads DGGITQSPKYLFRKEGQNVTLSCEQNLNHDAMYWYRQDPGQGLRLIYYSQIVNDFQKGDIAEGYSVSREKKESFPLTVTSAQKNPTAFYLCASSSLQGSYQPQHFGDGTRLSIL.

The gene calls are TRBV7-2 and TRBJ2-1; 10 positions agree with TRBD2. This CDR3 contains 19 residues. Germline CDR1 and CDR2: SGHTA and FQGNSA. The V gene end was trimmed by 5 bases and the J gene end by 15 bases; junction bases not matched to a gene: 28. DNA for the CDR3: TGTGCCAGCAGCCCCGGGCTAGCGGGAGAACTCGGACGTCGTCGCCAACTGTTCTTC. Its translation is CASSPGLAGELGRRRQLFF.

The chain joins TRBV7-9 to TRBJ1-4; D unclear. Germline CDR1 is SEHNR and CDR2 is FQNEAQ (reference sequence). The CDR3 runs to 16 residues. Between the trimmed V and J ends, which lost 3 bases and 0 bases, there was a span of 11 bases. For the CDR3, the DNA is TGTGCCAGCAGCTTCTCAGAAAGAACAACTAATGAAAAACTGTTTTTT. As protein: CASSFSERTTNEKLFF.

The chain has TRBV14 and TRBJ2-1, with no clear D. The length of the CDR3 is 13 residues. Germline values: CDR1 SGHDN, CDR2 FVKESK. Between the trimmed V and J ends, which lost 3 bases and 11 bases, there was a span of 14 bases. CDR3 nucleotides: TGTGCCAGCAGCCATGGCCCCCGGACCAAGCAGTTCTTC. Amino acid sequence: CASSHGPRTKQFF.

This clone was counted only a few times. This chain links TRBV9 with TRBJ1-6, with no clear D. Germline CDR1 SGDLS, CDR2 YYNGEE. V dropped 2 bases and J dropped 7 bases, with 13 bases sitting between them. The CDR3 loop spans 15 amino acids. CDR3 sequence: CASSVREVPNSPLHF. The CDR3 nucleotides are TGTGCCAGCAGCGTTCGGGAGGTGCCGAATTCACCCCTCCACTTT. The full variable domain, in which reference TRBV9 and TRBJ1-6 provide the parts outside the CDR3, is DSGVTQTPKHLITATGQRVTLRCSPRSGDLSVYWYQQSLDQGLQFLIQYYNGEERAKGNILERFSAQQFPDLHSELNLSSLELGDSALYFCASSVREVPNSPLHFGNGTRLTVT.

The chain recombines TRBV4-1 with TRBJ2-7, with 9 nucleotides matching TRBD2. In germline, CDR1 is MGHRA, CDR2 YSYEKL. The J segment lost 2 bases and the V segment lost 4 bases, leaving 6 bases of the junction unmatched. The CDR3 contains 15 residues. CDR3 coding DNA: TGCGCCAGCAGCCTGAATAGCGGGAGACCCTACGAGCAGTACTTC. It yields the protein CASSLNSGRPYEQYF.

This sequence joins TRBV28 and TRBJ2-4; 7 bases agree with TRBD1. J lost 3 bases, V lost 7 bases, and 9 bases had no gene match. CDR1 and CDR2 from the germline V gene are MDHEN and SYDVKM. The CDR3 has 15 residues. The CDR3 coding sequence is TGTGCCAGCATGGTCGGAGGACAGGACAAAAACATTCAGTACTTC. The encoded protein is CASMVGGQDKNIQYF.

Comment on this clone: The same CDR3 arises from other DNA sequences in this sample as well. J is TRBJ2-3 and V is TRBV28; D gene unclear. CDR1 and CDR2 (germline): MDHEN, SYDVKM. The CDR3 runs 13 residues. The V and J ends lost 10 bases and 6 bases respectively, with 17 bases between them. In DNA, the CDR3 is TGTGCCACTGGGATATCGACCACGGATACGCAGTATTTT. Its protein is CATGISTTDTQYF.

The V and J genes are TRBV30 and TRBJ2-1; 12 positions agree with TRBD2. Per germline, CDR1 GTSNPN and CDR2 SVGIG (reference sequence). This CDR3 spans 18 amino acids. V was pared by 4 bases and J by 3 bases, with 13 bases of the junction left unmatched. The CDR3 is CAWTPPTSGSSIYNEQFF. CDR3 in DNA: TGTGCCTGGACTCCCCCGACTAGCGGGAGCTCAATCTACAATGAGCAGTTCTTC.